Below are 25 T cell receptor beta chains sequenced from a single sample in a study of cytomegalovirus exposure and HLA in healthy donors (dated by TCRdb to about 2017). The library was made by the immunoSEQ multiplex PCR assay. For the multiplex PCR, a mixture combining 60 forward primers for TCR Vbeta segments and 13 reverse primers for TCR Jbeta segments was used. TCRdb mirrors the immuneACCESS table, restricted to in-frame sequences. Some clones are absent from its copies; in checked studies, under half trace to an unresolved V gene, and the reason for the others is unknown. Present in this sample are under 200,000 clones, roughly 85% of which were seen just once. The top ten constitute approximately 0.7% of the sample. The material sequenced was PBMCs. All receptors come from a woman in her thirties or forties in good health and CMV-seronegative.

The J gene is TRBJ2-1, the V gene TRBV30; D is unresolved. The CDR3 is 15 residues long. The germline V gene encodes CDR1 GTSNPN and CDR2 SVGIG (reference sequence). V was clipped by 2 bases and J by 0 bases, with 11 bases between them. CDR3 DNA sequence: TGTGCCTGGAGTTACTGGCGGAGCTCCTACAATGAGCAGTTCTTC. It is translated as CAWSYWRSSYNEQFF. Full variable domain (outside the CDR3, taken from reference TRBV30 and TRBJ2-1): SQTIHQWPATLVQPVGSPLSLECTVEGTSNPNLYWYRQAAGRGLQLLFYSVGIGQISSEVPQNLSASRPQDRQFILSSKKLLLSDSGFYLCAWSYWRSSYNEQFFGPGTRLTVL.

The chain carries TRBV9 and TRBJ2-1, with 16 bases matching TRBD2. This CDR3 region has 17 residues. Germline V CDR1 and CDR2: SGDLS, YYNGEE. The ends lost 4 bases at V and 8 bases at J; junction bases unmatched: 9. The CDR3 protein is CASSTGTSGRAVDEQFF. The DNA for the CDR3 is TGTGCCAGCAGCACTGGGACTAGCGGGAGGGCCGTAGATGAGCAGTTCTTC.

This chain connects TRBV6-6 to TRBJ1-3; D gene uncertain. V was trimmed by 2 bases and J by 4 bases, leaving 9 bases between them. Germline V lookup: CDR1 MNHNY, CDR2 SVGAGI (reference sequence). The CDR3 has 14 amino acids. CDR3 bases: TGTGCCAGCAGTTACACGATAAGCGGAAACACCATATATTTT. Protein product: CASSYTISGNTIYF.

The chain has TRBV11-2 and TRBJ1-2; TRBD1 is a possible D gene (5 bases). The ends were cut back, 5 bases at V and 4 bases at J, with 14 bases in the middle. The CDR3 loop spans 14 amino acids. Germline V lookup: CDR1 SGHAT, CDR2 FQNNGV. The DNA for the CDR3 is TGTGCCAGCAGCGCAATACAGGACCCCTATGGCTACACCTTC. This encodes CASSAIQDPYGYTF. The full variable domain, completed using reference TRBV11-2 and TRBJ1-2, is EAGVAQSPRYKIIEKRQSVAFWCNPISGHATLYWYQQILGQGPKLLIQFQNNGVVDDSQLPKDRFSAERLKGVDSTLKIQPAKLEDSAVYLCASSAIQDPYGYTFGSGTRLTVV.

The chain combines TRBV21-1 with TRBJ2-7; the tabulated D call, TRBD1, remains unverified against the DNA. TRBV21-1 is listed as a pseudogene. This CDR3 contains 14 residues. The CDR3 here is CASSKGYNLHEQYF. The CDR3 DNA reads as TGTGCCAGCAGCAAAGGGTACAATCTCCACGAGCAGTACTTC.

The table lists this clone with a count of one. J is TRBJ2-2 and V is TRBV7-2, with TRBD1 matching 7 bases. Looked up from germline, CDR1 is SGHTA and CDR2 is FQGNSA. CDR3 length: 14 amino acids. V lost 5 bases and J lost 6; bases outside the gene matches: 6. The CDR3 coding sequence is TGTGCCAGCAGCCGAGACAGGGTCCCCGGGGAGCTGTTTTTT. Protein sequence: CASSRDRVPGELFF.

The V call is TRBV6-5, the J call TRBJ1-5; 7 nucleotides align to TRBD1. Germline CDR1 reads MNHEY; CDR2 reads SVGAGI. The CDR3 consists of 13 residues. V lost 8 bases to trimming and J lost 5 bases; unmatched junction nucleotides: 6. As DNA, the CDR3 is TGTGCCAGCGGGACAGTAAGGTATCAGCCCCAGCATTTT. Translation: CASGTVRYQPQHF.

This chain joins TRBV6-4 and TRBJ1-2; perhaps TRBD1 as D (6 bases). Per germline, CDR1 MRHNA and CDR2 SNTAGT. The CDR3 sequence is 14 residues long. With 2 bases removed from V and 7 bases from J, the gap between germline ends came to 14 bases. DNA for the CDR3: TGTGCCAGCAGTGACCAGGGGCTGATGGGTGGCTACACCTTC. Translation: CASSDQGLMGGYTF.

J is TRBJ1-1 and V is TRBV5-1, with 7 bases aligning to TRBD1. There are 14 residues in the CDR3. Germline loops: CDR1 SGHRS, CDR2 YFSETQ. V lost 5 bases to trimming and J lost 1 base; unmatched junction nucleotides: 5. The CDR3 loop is CASRQGGTNTEAFF. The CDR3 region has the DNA TGCGCCAGCAGACAAGGGGGCACGAACACTGAAGCTTTCTTT.

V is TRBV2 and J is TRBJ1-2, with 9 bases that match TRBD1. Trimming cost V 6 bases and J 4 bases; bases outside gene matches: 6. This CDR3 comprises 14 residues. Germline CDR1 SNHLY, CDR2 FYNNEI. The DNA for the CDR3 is TGTGCCAGCAGCGCACAGGGGGCAAGCTATGGCTACACCTTC. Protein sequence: CASSAQGASYGYTF.

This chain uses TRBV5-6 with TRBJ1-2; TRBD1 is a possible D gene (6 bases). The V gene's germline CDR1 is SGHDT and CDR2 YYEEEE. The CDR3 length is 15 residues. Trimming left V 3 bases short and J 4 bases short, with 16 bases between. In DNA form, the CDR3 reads TGTGCCAGCAGCTCAGGGACATCTGCCGTCTATGGCTACACCTTC. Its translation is CASSSGTSAVYGYTF.

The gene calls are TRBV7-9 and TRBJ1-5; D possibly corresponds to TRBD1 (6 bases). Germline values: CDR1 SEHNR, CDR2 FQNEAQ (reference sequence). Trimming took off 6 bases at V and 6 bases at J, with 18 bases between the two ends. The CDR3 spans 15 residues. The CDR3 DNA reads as TGTGCCAGCAGTACAACGGATCTAGGGGGTCAGCCCCAGCATTTT. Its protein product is CASSTTDLGGQPQHF.

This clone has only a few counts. Here the CDR3 DNA reads TGCGCCAGCAGCCAAGACGAGGGCAACACTGAAGCTTTCTTT. Amino acids: CASSQDEGNTEAFF. The V gene is TRBV4-1, the J gene TRBJ1-1, with D hard to call. CDR1 is MGHRA and CDR2 is YSYEKL in the germline V gene. Trimming shortened V by 0 bases and J by 2 bases, and 7 bases separated the two germline ends. This CDR3 is 14 amino acids long.

DNA for the CDR3: TGTGCCTGGACCATCCCCCGGGAGAACTATGGCTACACCTTC. Amino acids: CAWTIPRENYGYTF. V usage is TRBV30 and J usage is TRBJ1-2; D is uncertain. This CDR3 comprises 14 residues. CDR1 GTSNPN and CDR2 SVGIG come from the germline V gene (reference sequence). The ends were cut back, 4 bases at V and 2 bases at J, with 14 bases in the middle.

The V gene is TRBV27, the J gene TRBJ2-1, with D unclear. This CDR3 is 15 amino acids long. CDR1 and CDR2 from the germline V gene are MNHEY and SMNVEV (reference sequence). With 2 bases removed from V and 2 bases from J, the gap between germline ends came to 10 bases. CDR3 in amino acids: CASSLTTSPYNEQFF. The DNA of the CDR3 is TGTGCCAGCAGTTTAACCACTTCCCCCTACAATGAGCAGTTCTTC.

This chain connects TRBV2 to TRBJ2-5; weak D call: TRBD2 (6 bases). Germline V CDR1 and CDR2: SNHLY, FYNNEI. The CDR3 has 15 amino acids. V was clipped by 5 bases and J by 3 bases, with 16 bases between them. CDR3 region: CASSKTTWGEETQYF. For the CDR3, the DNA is TGTGCCAGCAGTAAAACAACTTGGGGGGAAGAGACCCAGTACTTC.

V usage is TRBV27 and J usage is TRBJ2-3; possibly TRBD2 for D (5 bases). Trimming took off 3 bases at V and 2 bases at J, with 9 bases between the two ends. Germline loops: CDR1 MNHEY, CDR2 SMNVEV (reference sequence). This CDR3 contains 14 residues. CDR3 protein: CASSFAGVTDTQYF. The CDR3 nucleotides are TGTGCCAGCAGTTTTGCCGGGGTCACAGATACGCAGTATTTT.

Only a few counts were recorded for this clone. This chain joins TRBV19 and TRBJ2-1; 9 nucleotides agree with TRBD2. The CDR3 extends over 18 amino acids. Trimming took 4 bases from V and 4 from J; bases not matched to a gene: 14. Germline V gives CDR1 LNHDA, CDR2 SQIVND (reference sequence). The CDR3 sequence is CASSTLSPQRGVYNEQFF. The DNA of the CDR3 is TGTGCCAGTAGTACCCTATCCCCCCAGCGGGGGGTTTACAATGAGCAGTTCTTC.

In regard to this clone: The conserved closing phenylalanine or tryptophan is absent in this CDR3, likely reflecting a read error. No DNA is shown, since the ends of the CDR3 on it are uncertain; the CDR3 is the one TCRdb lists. The CDR3 loop reads CAWRPLLA. The chain is built from TRBV30 and TRBJ2-6; TRBD2 is the table's D call and was not checked against the DNA. CDR1 is GTSNPN and CDR2 is SVGIG in the germline V gene (reference sequence). Counting both end residues, the CDR3 totals 8 amino acids.

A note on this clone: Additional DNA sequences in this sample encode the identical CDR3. Here the CDR3 DNA reads TGTGCCAGCAGCCCGAGAACAGGTCTTAATGAAAAACTGTTTTTT. Its protein product is CASSPRTGLNEKLFF. The J gene is TRBJ1-4, the V gene TRBV7-2; D may be TRBD1 (5 bases). V was pared by 5 bases and J by 4 bases, with 14 bases between. Per the germline V gene, CDR1 is SGHTA and CDR2 is FQGNSA. The CDR3 covers 15 residues. Drawing the rest from reference TRBV7-2 and TRBJ1-4, the complete variable domain is GAGVSQSPSNKVTEKGKDVELRCDPISGHTALYWYRQSLGQGLEFLIYFQGNSAPDKSGLPSDRFSAERTGGSVSTLTIQRTQQEDSAVYLCASSPRTGLNEKLFFGSGTQLSVL.

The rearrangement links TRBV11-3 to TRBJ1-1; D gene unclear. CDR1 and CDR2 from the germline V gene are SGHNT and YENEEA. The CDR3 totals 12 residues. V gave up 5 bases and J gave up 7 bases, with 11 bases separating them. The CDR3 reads CASSPGLIEAFF. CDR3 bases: TGTGCCAGCAGCCCTGGACTGATTGAAGCTTTCTTT.

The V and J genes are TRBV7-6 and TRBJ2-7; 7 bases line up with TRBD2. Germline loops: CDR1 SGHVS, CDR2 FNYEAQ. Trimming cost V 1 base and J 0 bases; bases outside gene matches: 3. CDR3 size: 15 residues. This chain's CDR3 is CASSLGAGPSYEQYF. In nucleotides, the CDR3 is TGTGCCAGCAGCTTAGGAGCGGGACCCTCCTACGAGCAGTACTTC.

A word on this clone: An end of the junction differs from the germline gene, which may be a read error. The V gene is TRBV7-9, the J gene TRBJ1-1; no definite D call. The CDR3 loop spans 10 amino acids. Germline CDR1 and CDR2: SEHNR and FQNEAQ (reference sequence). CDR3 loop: CSSSFLEAFF. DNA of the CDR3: TGTTCCAGCAGCTTCTTGGAAGCTTTCTTT.

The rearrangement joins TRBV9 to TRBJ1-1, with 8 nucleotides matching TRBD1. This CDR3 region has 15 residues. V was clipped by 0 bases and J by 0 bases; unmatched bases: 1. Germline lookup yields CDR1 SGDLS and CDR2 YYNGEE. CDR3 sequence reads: CASSVGGQVNTEAFF. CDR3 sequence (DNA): TGTGCCAGCAGCGTAGGGGGACAGGTGAACACTGAAGCTTTCTTT.

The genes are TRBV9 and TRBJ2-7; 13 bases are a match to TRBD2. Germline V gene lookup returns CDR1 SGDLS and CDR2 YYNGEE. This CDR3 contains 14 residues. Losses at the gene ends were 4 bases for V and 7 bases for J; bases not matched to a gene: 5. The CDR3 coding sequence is TGTGCCAGCAGCCCTCGGACTAGCGGGAGAGAGCAGTACTTC. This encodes CASSPRTSGREQYF.